These 9 T cell receptor beta chains were all obtained from the same sample, sequenced in a study of cytomegalovirus exposure and HLA in healthy donors. The primer mix had 60 Vbeta and 13 Jbeta primers. The protocol was immunoSEQ multiplex PCR, while the TCRdb copy is restricted to in-frame clones and leaves out a portion. Found here are about 210,000 clones, around 82% of them singletons; the top ten hold under 2%. Source material: PBMCs. These receptors all come from a man in his forties in good health and CMV-seropositive.

The chain combines TRBV19 with TRBJ1-4; 7 bases are shared with TRBD1. The CDR3 is 16 amino acids. Germline V lookup: CDR1 LNHDA, CDR2 SQIVND (reference sequence). V dropped 3 bases and J dropped 5; count of bases not matched to a gene: 9. For the CDR3, the DNA is TGTGCCAGTAGTATCTTCGCCGACAGGGTCAATGAAAAACTGTTTTTT. Protein product: CASSIFADRVNEKLFF.

The chain links TRBV5-1 to TRBJ2-3; 7 positions agree with TRBD2. CDR3 length: 17 amino acids. Per germline, CDR1 SGHRS and CDR2 YFSETQ. The trim removed 4 bases at V and 0 bases at J, leaving 11 bases unmatched. CDR3 nucleotide sequence: TGCGCCAGCAGCAAGGGAGACCTAGCGGATAGCACAGATACGCAGTATTTT. Amino acids: CASSKGDLADSTDTQYF.

This chain uses TRBV18 with TRBJ2-7, with no clear D. The CDR3 has 14 residues. The germline CDR1 and CDR2 sequences are KGHSH and LQKENI. Trimming cost V 3 bases and J 4 bases, with 13 bases left between them. This CDR3 reads CASSPPNTWYEQYF. The CDR3 DNA follows: TGTGCCAGCTCACCCCCCAACACCTGGTACGAGCAGTACTTC.

The chain links TRBV15 to TRBJ1-1; D call uncertain. This CDR3 comprises 15 residues. Germline CDR1 is LNHNV and CDR2 is YYDKDF (reference sequence). Trimming stripped 0 bases from V and 3 bases from J, with 11 bases between. The CDR3, as DNA: TGTGCCACCAGCAGAGATGGCGGGAGGGACACTGAAGCTTTCTTT. Encoded protein: CATSRDGGRDTEAFF.

V gene TRBV30 combines with J gene TRBJ2-1; D is uncertain. This CDR3 comprises 11 residues. Germline assignment: CDR1 GTSNPN and CDR2 SVGIG (reference sequence). Trimming cost V 0 bases and J 10 bases, with 7 bases left between them. CDR3 residues: CAWSVLLEQFF. CDR3 DNA sequence: TGTGCCTGGAGTGTACTTTTGGAGCAGTTCTTC.

CDR3 sequence: CASSSTSGRSETQYF. The CDR3 nucleotides read TGTGCCAGCAGCTCGACTAGCGGGAGGTCAGAGACCCAGTACTTC. The V call is TRBV7-2, the J call TRBJ2-5; 13 positions agree with TRBD2. J lost 4 bases, V lost 4 bases, and 3 bases had no gene match. The CDR3 runs to 15 residues. In germline, CDR1 is SGHTA, CDR2 FQGNSA.

The rearrangement links TRBV14 to TRBJ2-3; no clear D gene. The germline V and J ends were trimmed by 3 bases and 0 bases, with 4 bases remaining between them. Germline CDR1 reads SGHDN; CDR2 reads FVKESK. The CDR3 covers 13 residues. The CDR3 loop reads CASSHGSTDTQYF. CDR3 DNA sequence: TGTGCCAGCAGCCACGGTAGCACAGATACGCAGTATTTT.

The chain recombines TRBV29-1 with TRBJ2-7; a possible D gene is TRBD2 (5 bases). The CDR3 is made up of 12 amino acids. Germline-derived CDR1 and CDR2 are SQVTM and ANQGSEA. V gave up 4 bases and J gave up 4 bases, with 11 bases separating them. The CDR3 DNA is TGCAGCGTTGCGCGGGTAGGATACGAGCAGTACTTC. Protein product: CSVARVGYEQYF.

This chain's CDR3 is CATRGARVSETQYF. For the CDR3, the DNA is TGTGCCACCAGAGGGGCGAGAGTTTCTGAGACCCAGTACTTC. The chain has TRBV28 and TRBJ2-5; D may correspond to TRBD1 or TRBD2 (5 bases each). In germline, CDR1 is MDHEN, CDR2 SYDVKM. CDR3 size: 14 residues. Trimming left V 10 bases short and J 5 bases short, with 20 bases between.